This T cell receptor beta chain is drawn from a study of T cells in localized non-small cell lung cancer. Sequencing used immunoSEQ multiplex PCR; TCRdb keeps in-frame clones, though not all of them. Of around 30,000 clones listed, around nine tenths are singletons. The sample was peripheral blood, taken before any cancer treatment. The receptor comes from a female donor aged 60 or older with stage III squamous cell lung carcinoma.

CDR3 protein: CASSPARDRGWTGELFF. Here the CDR3 DNA reads TGTGCCAGTAGTCCCGCCAGGGACAGGGGCTGGACCGGGGAGCTGTTTTTT. The chain carries TRBV19 and TRBJ2-2, with 10 nucleotides matching TRBD1. The CDR3 sequence is 17 residues long. Trimming cost V 5 bases and J 5 bases; bases outside gene matches: 11. CDR1 LNHDA and CDR2 SQIVND come from the germline V gene (reference sequence).